This TCR beta chain was captured by sequencing in a study of CXCR3-negative and CXCR3-positive naive CD8 T cells. Study in general: The libraries yielded roughly 150 million TRB reads, about 1.5 +/- 0.3 million each.

This clonotype is called medium-sized based on its frequency. Its antigen is undetermined. The TRB libraries of cDNA were built by UMI-labeled 5' RACE. From the 5' RACE reads, TCRdb lists one entry per CDR3 protein and no DNA. The sample table sets out about 5,800 distinct CDR3 sequences. Study-wide results and limits: Memory CD8+ cells showed much lower diversity, while both naive subsets displayed comparably high diversity.

Sequenced input: naive CXCR3- CD8+ T cells from blood. Subset specified: CD45RO-CCR7+CD27+CD95- naive CD8+ T cells lacking CXCR3 (TNR3-). The TCR was taken from a human donor in good health. Some clones in this sample may be carry-over from other donors' samples.

CDR3 sequence reads: CASSVEVQGEQYF. This chain connects TRBV9 to TRBJ2-7; lacking DNA, the TRBD2 call made by TCRdb goes unchecked. CDR3 length: 13 residues. CDR1 and CDR2 (germline): SGDLS, YYNGEE. Full variable domain (rest looked up from reference TRBV9 and TRBJ2-7): DSGVTQTPKHLITATGQRVTLRCSPRSGDLSVYWYQQSLDQGLQFLIQYYNGEERAKGNILERFSAQQFPDLHSELNLSSLELGDSALYFCASSVEVQGEQYFGPGTRLTVT.